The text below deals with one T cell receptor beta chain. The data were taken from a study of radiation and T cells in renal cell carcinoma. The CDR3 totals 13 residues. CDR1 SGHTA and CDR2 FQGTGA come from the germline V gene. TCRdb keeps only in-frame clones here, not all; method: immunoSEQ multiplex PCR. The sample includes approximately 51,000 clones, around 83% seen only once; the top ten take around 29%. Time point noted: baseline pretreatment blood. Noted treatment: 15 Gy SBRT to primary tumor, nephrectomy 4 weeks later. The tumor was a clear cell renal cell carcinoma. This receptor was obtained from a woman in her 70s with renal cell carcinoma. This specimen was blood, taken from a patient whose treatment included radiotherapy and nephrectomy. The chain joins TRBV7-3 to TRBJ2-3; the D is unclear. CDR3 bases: TGTGCAAGCCGGGCGGCAAGCACAGATACGCAGTATTTT. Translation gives CASRAASTDTQYF.